This T cell receptor beta chain was profiled in a study of blood T cell repertoires in COVID-19. Here immunoSEQ multiplex PCR was the method, and the copy in TCRdb shows in-frame clones only, minus some. The table has fewer than 250,000 clones, around 90% seen once. Germline CDR1 MGHDK, CDR2 SYGVNS. Trimming pared 4 bases from V and 0 bases from J, leaving 16 bases between. The CDR3 has 16 residues. Material: peripheral blood. The sequence was obtained from a man aged 55 to 69 with COVID-19, enrolled during active disease. The chain combines TRBV25-1 with TRBJ2-7, with a weak D call TRBD2 (7 bases). The CDR3 nucleotides are TGTGCCAGCAGTGCTTGGGGGGGGCTACGCTCCTACGAGCAGTACTTC. This translates into CASSAWGGLRSYEQYF.